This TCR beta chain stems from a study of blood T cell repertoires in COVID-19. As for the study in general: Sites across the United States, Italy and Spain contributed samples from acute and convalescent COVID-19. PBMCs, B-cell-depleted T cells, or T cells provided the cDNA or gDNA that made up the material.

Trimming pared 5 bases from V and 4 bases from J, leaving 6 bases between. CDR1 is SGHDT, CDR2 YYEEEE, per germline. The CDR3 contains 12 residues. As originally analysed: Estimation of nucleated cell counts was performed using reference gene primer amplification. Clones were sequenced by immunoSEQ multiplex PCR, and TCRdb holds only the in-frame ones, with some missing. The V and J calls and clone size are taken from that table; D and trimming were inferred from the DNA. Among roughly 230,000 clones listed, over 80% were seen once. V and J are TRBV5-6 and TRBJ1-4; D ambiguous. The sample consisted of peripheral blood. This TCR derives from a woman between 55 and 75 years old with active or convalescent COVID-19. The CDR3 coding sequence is TGTGCCAGCAGGAGGGTTAATGAAAAACTGTTTTTT. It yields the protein CASRRVNEKLFF.